This T cell receptor beta chain was sequenced during a study of T cell responses to AZD1222 COVID-19 vaccine listed by TCRdb under 2021. About the investigation overall: AZD1222 recipients whose second dose came at about 4 weeks and those whose second dose came at about 12 weeks were combined into one group, since spike-specific TCR depth and breadth did not differ between the two schedules. Trial participants were enrolled by age into 18-55, 56-69 and 70-plus year subgroups, with about 150, 28 and 57 TCR-sequenced participants respectively. A total of approximately 230 trial participants underwent TCR sequencing, of whom around 200 received two doses of AZD1222 and about 25 received two doses of the MenACWY control vaccine.

Study-level results and caveats: Because no day 14 peak-response samples were available, repertoires were characterized only after the peak T cell response. Participants were mostly white British, with more females than males. The authors suggested clonal diversity may have been underestimated. After two AZD1222 doses, spike-specific TCR breadth and depth were significantly higher than at day 0 and than in MenACWY recipients. In the small 56-69-year group, the increase in depth fell short of significance, most likely because of low power. The whole spike protein was spanned by vaccine-associated CD4 TCRs, and dominant responses were seen in regions 160-218 and 743-854. Nearly half of unique spike-specific TCRs reportedly recognized epitopes outside regions mutated in the B.1.351 and B.1.1.7 variants. Only a handful of AZD1222 recipients were SARS-CoV-2 seropositive at baseline, limiting conclusions about previously exposed vaccinees.

From the cysteine through the phenylalanine, the CDR3 covers 13 amino acids. The read is trimmed to its CDR3 DNA, 39 bases read in frame from base 1. V loses 4 bases of germline sequence and J loses 5 bases, and the interval between the two ends is 9 bases. CDR1 and CDR2 are read off the germline V gene as SGHTA and FQGTGA. According to the study, the label for this sample's time point signals: baseline before first vaccination. The vaccinee samples were drawn from two UK trials, COV001 and COV002, one of which was a single-blind randomized controlled phase 2/3 trial testing AZD1222 (ChAdOx1 nCoV-19) in healthy adults. For TCRbeta chain sequencing, PBMC samples were collected from trial participants at day 0 and at day 28 after the second dose. The CDR3 regions of human TCRbeta chains were analyzed by immunosequencing. The published analysis was carried out like this. TCRs in the repertoires were matched against a reference library of SARS-CoV-2-specific TCRs that had been generated with the MIRA antigen-specificity platform. Breadth meant the fraction of unique TCRs that were SARS-CoV-2-associated, whereas depth meant the fraction of total T cells that were SARS-CoV-2-associated. Using the MIRA data, every spike-specific TCR was mapped to the spike region that the TCR reacted to and assigned to either a CD4 or a CD8 class. Log10-transformed breadth and depth values were compared by one-way ANOVA with Sidak's multiple comparisons tests. TCRdb provides this immuneACCESS table in a form limited to in-frame rearrangements. Some clones are lacking; in checked studies, under half of them reflect an unresolved V gene, and why the rest are absent is not known. V and J calls and clone size follow that table, whereas D and trimming were derived from the DNA. The sample table holds approximately 90,000 clones, of which approximately 88% were seen once. The ten largest clones add up to about 16% of the sample.

In regard to this clone: The clone's antigen remains unknown. The record has no base qualities; no much larger clone is one base away.

The TCR was taken from an adult in good health. The chain was built from TRBV7-3 and TRBJ2-1; the D gene remains uncertain. The specimen was peripheral blood, collected on day 0 of AZD1222 vaccination. This receptor carries the CDR3 CASSSYMNNEQFF. The nucleotide sequence reads TGTGCCAGCAGCTCCTATATGAACAATGAGCAGTTCTTC.